The 7 T cell receptor beta chains below come from one sample, sequenced in a study of T cells after yellow fever vaccination. TCRdb re-called the 5' RACE reads with MiXCR, one entry per CDR3 protein. The sample holds 300,000 to 350,000 distinct CDR3 sequences, approximately 4% seen once. This material consisted of PBMCs, taken 5 days after the yellow fever booster vaccination. Every receptor here comes from a man between 18 and 29 years old who received the YFV17D yellow fever vaccine.

This clonotype was counted at least ten times. The chain is built from TRBV10-1 and TRBJ1-1; D not resolved. Trimming took off 5 bases at V and 1 base at J, with 8 bases between the two ends. The CDR3 is 13 residues long. Germline-derived CDR1 and CDR2 are WNHNN and SYGVQD (reference sequence). Here the CDR3 reads CASSFNGNTEAFF. The CDR3 coding sequence is TGCGCCAGCAGTTTTAACGGGAACACTGAAGCTTTCTTT.

This clonotype turned up a few times. The chain uses TRBV19 and TRBJ2-2; D tentatively fits TRBD1 or TRBD2 (6 bases each). The CDR3 length is 16 residues. The germline gives CDR1 LNHDA, CDR2 SQIVND (reference sequence). V dropped 4 bases and J dropped 4 bases, with 16 bases sitting between them. The CDR3 is CASSTILRGGTGELFF. In DNA, the CDR3 is TGTGCCAGTAGTACAATCCTCAGGGGAGGCACCGGGGAGCTGTTTTTT.

There are many counts of this clonotype. The gene calls are TRBV6-6 and TRBJ2-2; D not certain. The CDR3 loop spans 19 amino acids. Deletions cut 5 bases from V and 0 bases from J, with 22 bases between. Per germline, CDR1 MNHNY and CDR2 SVGAGI (reference sequence). The CDR3 DNA follows: TGTGCCAGCAGTCCCTCGAGTTTTGGGCTTACACCGAACACCGGGGAGCTGTTTTTT. Translated: CASSPSSFGLTPNTGELFF.

A few counts support this clonotype. This chain uses TRBV5-1 with TRBJ1-2; TRBD1 might be the D (6 bases). Per the germline V gene, CDR1 is SGHRS and CDR2 is YFSETQ. This CDR3 contains 15 residues. V lost 5 bases and J 3 bases, leaving 17 bases between the germline ends. The CDR3: CASSETGELYYGYTF. The CDR3 DNA reads TGCGCCAGCAGTGAGACAGGAGAATTGTACTATGGCTACACCTTC.

The sample holds a few counts of this clonotype. V and J are TRBV13 and TRBJ1-1; weak D call: TRBD1 (5 bases). Germline V gene lookup returns CDR1 PRHDT and CDR2 FYEKMQ (reference sequence). With 5 bases removed from V and 2 bases from J, the gap between germline ends came to 12 bases. This CDR3 spans 14 amino acids. The CDR3 loop is CASSRGRPNTEAFF. The DNA of the CDR3 is TGTGCCAGCAGCCGGGGCCGACCCAACACTGAAGCTTTCTTT. Based on the CDR3 plus reference TRBV13 and TRBJ1-1, the full variable domain is AAGVIQSPRHLIKEKRETATLKCYPIPRHDTVYWYQQGPGQDPQFLISFYEKMQSDKGSIPDRFSAQQFSDYHSELNMSSLELGDSALYFCASSRGRPNTEAFFGQGTRLTVV.

V and J are TRBV6-2 or TRBV6-3 and TRBJ2-1; TRBD2 might be the D (6 bases). This CDR3 is built from 14 residues. With 10 bases removed from V and 3 bases from J, the gap between germline ends came to 16 bases. Germline-derived CDR1 and CDR2 are MNHEY and SVGEGT. CDR3 in amino acids: CATYSSGDYNEQFF. CDR3 in DNA: TGTGCCACCTATTCATCGGGAGACTACAATGAGCAGTTCTTC.

A few counts support this clonotype. The rearrangement joins TRBV20-1 to TRBJ1-1, with D perhaps TRBD1 (5 bases). CDR1 is DFQATT, CDR2 SNEGSKA, per germline (reference sequence). The CDR3 consists of 13 residues. Trimming shortened V by 6 bases and J by 5 bases, and 16 bases separated the two germline ends. This CDR3 reads CSARGTVGTEAFF. CDR3 nucleotide sequence: TGCAGTGCCCGCGGGACGGTCGGGACTGAAGCTTTCTTT.